This T cell receptor (beta chain) was found in a study of T cells after yellow fever vaccination (dated by TCRdb to about 2019). For the wider study: The SMART-Seq v4 Ultra Low Input RNA kit was used to prepare libraries from fractions with low cell numbers. To follow T-cell clones before and after both primary and booster YFV17D yellow fever vaccination, bulk TCR alpha and beta repertoires underwent longitudinal sequencing. Two healthy male donors made up the cohort, one aged 18 to 30 years and the other aged 30 to 40 years. Bulk PBMC replicates and cell subsets were isolated from blood drawn at multiple timepoints before and after both primary and secondary immunization. Broad study findings and their caveats: A small share of clonotypes occurred in both CD4 and CD8 compartments, likely arising from convergent recombination. FACS-sorted repertoires could contain abundant contaminating clonotypes from the bulk population, so computational filtering was required. Because the study included only a couple of donors, the extent to which the findings can be generalized is limited. After the booster, most clones that had expanded after primary vaccination were detected again (roughly 95% of CD4 and 88% of CD8), suggesting broad maintenance of memory. Compared with the primary T-cell response, the secondary T-cell response was weaker but faster, peaking on day 5 rather than day 15.

With regard to this clonotype: Its cognate antigen has yet to be identified. A read error may produce the germline difference seen at one junction end.

In light of the paper, this sample's treatment or condition label describes: live attenuated yellow fever vaccine strain. A standard Ficoll-Paque protocol was used to isolate PBMCs from peripheral blood. Dynabeads CD4 and CD8 positive selection kits were used to isolate the CD4 and CD8 T-cell fractions. RNA was extracted with TriZol from bulk PBMCs, CD4 and CD8 fractions, and dextramer-positive and dextramer-negative fractions. In the germline V gene, CDR1 corresponds to KGHDR and CDR2 to SFDVKD. The CDR3 measures 15 amino acids from cysteine to phenylalanine. The DNA shown is the 45-base CDR3, in frame from base 1. Synthesis of TCR cDNA relied on 5'RACE template switching, a step that introduced a universal primer site along with unique molecular identifiers. Priming of cDNA synthesis was performed from both the TCR alpha and TCR beta constant segments. Libraries were amplified in two PCR steps, with sample barcodes and sequencing adapters added in the second step. Sequencing of the libraries was done on either Illumina HiSeq 2500 (2x100 bp) or NovaSeq (2x150 bp). The study's own analysis went as follows. MIGEC was used to demultiplex reads and collapse the reads into UMI consensus sequences, and MiXCR was used for V(D)J alignment. Vaccine-responding clonotypes were defined with edgeR using replicate PBMC samples, requiring FDR below 0.01 and a log2 fold change above 5 up to day 15. Each bulk clonotype was labeled CD4 or CD8 based on which sequenced repertoire, CD4 or CD8, contained the clonotype at higher abundance. Starting from the raw public reads, TCRdb applied fastp trimming at Q25, assembled clones with MiXCR and retained in-frame beta chains. Rows are combined by CDR3 protein, so each entry shows the most common genes and DNA. Here the V and J calls rest on TCRdb's processing, not on the authors' analysis. Present in this sample are 300,000 or so distinct CDR3 sequences, 10% to 15% of which were seen just once. The top ten constitute 0.4% to 0.55% of the sample.

The V and J genes are TRBV24-1 and TRBJ2-1; TRBD2 is possibly the D segment (5 matching bases). The sequences come from CD4+ T cells sorted from PBMCs, collected 45 days after the yellow fever booster vaccination. This receptor was obtained from a man aged 30 to 45 who received the YFV17D yellow fever vaccine. CDR3 sequence: CPTSDLGLANNEQFF. The sequenced DNA: TGTCCCACCAGTGATTTAGGGCTAGCAAACAATGAGCAGTTCTTC.